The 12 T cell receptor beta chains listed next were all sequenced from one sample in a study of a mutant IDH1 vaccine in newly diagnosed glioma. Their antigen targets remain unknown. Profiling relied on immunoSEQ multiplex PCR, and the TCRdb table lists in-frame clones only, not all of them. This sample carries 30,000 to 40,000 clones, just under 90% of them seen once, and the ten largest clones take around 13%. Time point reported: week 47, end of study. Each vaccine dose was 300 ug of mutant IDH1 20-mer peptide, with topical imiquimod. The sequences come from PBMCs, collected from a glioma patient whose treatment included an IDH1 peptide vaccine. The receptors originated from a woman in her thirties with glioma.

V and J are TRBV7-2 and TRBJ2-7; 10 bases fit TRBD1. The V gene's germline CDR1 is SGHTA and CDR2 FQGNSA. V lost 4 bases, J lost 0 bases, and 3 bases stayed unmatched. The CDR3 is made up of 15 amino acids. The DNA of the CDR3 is TGTGCCAGCAGCTCCGGGACAGGGGTCTCCTACGAGCAGTACTTC. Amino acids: CASSSGTGVSYEQYF.

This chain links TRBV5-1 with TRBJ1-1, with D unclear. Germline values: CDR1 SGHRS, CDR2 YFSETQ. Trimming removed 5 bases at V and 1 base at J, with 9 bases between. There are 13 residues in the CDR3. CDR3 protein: CASSSSPNTEAFF. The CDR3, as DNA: TGCGCCAGCAGTTCGTCACCGAACACTGAAGCTTTCTTT.

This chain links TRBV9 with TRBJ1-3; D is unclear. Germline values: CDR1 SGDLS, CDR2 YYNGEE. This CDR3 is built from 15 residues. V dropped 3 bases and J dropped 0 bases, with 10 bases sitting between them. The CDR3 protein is CASSEYPPSGNTIYF. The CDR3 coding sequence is TGTGCCAGCAGCGAATATCCTCCCTCTGGAAACACCATATATTTT. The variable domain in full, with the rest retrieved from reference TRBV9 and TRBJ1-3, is DSGVTQTPKHLITATGQRVTLRCSPRSGDLSVYWYQQSLDQGLQFLIQYYNGEERAKGNILERFSAQQFPDLHSELNLSSLELGDSALYFCASSEYPPSGNTIYFGEGSWLTVV.

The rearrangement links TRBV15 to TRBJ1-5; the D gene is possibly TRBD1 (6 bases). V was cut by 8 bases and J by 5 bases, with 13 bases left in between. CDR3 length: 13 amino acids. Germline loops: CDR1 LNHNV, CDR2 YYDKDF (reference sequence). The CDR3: CATRWGRHQPQHF. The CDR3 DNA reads TGTGCCACCCGCTGGGGGCGGCATCAGCCCCAGCATTTT. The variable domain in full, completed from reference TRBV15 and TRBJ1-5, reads DAMVIQNPRYQVTQFGKPVTLSCSQTLNHNVMYWYQQKSSQAPKLLFHYYDKDFNNEADTPDNFQSRRPNTSFCFLDIRSPGLGDTAMYLCATRWGRHQPQHFGDGTRLSIL.

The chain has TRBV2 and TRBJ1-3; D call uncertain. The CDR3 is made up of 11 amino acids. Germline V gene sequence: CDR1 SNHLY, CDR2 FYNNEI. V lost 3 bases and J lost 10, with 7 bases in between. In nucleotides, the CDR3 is TGTGCCAGCAGTGAGCTGACGACCATATATTTT. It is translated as CASSELTTIYF.

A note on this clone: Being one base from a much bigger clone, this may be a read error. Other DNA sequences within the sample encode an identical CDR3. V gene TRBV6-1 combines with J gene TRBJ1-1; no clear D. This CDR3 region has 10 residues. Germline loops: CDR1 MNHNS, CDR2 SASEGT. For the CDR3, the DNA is TGTGCCACCTCCAGGACTGAGGCTTTCTTT. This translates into CATSRTEAFF.

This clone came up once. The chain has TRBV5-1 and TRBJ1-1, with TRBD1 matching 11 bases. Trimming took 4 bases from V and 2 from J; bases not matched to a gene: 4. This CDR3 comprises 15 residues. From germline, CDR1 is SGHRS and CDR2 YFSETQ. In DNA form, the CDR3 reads TGCGCCAGCAGCCATCGGACAGGGGGCAACACTGAAGCTTTCTTT. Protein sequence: CASSHRTGGNTEAFF.

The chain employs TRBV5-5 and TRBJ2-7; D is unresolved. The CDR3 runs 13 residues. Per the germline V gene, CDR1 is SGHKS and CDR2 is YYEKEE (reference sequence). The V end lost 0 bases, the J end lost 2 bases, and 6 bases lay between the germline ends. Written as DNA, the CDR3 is TGTGCCAGCAGCTTGGAGGCAGCCTACGAGCAGTACTTC. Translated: CASSLEAAYEQYF.

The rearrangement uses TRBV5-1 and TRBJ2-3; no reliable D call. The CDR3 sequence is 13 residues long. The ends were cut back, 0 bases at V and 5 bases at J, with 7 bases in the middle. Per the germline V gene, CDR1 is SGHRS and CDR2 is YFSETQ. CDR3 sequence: CASSLGVGDTQYF. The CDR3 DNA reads TGCGCCAGCAGCTTGGGGGTCGGAGATACGCAGTATTTT.

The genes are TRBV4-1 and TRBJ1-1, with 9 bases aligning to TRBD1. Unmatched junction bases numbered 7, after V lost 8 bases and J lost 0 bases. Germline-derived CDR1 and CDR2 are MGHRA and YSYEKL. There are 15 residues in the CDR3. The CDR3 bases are TGCGCCAGCGGGACAGGGCCCTCCATGAACACTGAAGCTTTCTTT. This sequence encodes CASGTGPSMNTEAFF.

The CDR3 nucleotides read TGCGCCAGCAGCCAATTCCCCTTGGGCTCCTACGAGCAGTACTTC. It translates to CASSQFPLGSYEQYF. The chain is built from TRBV4-1 and TRBJ2-7; no firm D call. There are 15 residues in the CDR3. The V gene lost 2 bases and the J gene lost 0 bases, with 11 bases spanning the gap. Germline V gene lookup returns CDR1 MGHRA and CDR2 YSYEKL.

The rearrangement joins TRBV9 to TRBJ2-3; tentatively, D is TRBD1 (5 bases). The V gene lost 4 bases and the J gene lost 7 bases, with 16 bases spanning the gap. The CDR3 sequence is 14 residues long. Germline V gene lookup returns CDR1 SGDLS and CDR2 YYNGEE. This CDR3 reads CASSPRTLGYTQYF. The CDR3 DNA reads TGTGCCAGCAGCCCAAGGACACTCGGATATACGCAGTATTTT.